This T cell receptor beta chain is drawn from a study of T cells in Graves' hyperthyroidism and ophthalmopathy. This clonotype was counted ten times or more. Its specificity is unknown. Study observations and caveats: Within blood appeared most thyroid clonotypes that had expanded above 0.001.

Amplification of TCR beta CDR3 regions used RNA as the template. Carried out on the TCR CDR3, a first-round RT-PCR used the HTBI primer set. TCRdb reprocessed the multiplex PCR reads via MiXCR and lists one record per CDR3 protein. This sample has fewer than 650,000 distinct CDR3 sequences, with around 14% found just once. The specimen was blood. This receptor was taken from a woman aged 18-29 years with Graves' ophthalmopathy.

The CDR3 loop is CASSLDPGSGETQYF. The CDR3 region has the DNA TGTGCCAGCAGCTTAGATCCTGGGTCGGGAGAGACCCAGTACTTC. The rearrangement links TRBV11-2 to TRBJ2-5; D unresolved. Germline CDR1 SGHAT, CDR2 FQNNGV. This CDR3 region has 15 residues. The germline V and J ends were trimmed by 0 bases and 4 bases, with 12 bases remaining between them.